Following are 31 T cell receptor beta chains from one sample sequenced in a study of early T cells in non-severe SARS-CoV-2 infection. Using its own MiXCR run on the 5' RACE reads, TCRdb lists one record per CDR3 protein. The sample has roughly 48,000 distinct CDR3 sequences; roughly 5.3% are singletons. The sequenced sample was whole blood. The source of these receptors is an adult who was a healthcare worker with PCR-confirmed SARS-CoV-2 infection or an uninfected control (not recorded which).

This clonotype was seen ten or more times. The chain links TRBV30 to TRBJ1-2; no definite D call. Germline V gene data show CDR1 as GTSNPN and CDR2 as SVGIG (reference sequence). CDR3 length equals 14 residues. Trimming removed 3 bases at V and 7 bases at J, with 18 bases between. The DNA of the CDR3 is TGTGCCTGGAGAGCCTCTTTAGGGCGAGGTGGCTACACCTTC. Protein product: CAWRASLGRGGYTF.

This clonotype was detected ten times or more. CDR3 sequence reads: CASSFRHGSSTEAFF. The CDR3 nucleotides read TGCGCCAGCAGCTTCCGACACGGGTCATCCACTGAAGCTTTCTTT. This chain joins TRBV4-3 and TRBJ1-1; D is undetermined. Deletions cut 5 bases from V and 4 bases from J, with 17 bases between. The CDR3 loop spans 15 amino acids. Germline assignment: CDR1 LGHNA and CDR2 YSLEER.

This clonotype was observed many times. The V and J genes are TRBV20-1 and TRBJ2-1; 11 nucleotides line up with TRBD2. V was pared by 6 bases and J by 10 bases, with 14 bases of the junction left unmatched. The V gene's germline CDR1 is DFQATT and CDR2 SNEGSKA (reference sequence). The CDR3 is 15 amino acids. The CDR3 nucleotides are TGCAGTGCGACTGGACTAGCGGGTCCTGCTGGGGAGCAGTTCTTC. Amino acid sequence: CSATGLAGPAGEQFF.

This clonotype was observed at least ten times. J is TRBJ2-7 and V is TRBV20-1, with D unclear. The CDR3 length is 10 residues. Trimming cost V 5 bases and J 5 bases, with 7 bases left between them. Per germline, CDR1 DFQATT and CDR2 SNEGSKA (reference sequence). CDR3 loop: CSASANEQYF. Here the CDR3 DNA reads TGCAGTGCTTCGGCGAACGAGCAGTACTTC.

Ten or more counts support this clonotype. CDR3 region: CASSRQGGDTEAFF. The CDR3, as DNA: TGTGCCAGCAGCAGACAGGGAGGCGACACTGAAGCTTTCTTT. V usage is TRBV5-4 and J usage is TRBJ1-1, with 7 bases aligning to TRBD1. The ends lost 4 bases at V and 3 bases at J; junction bases unmatched: 6. Per the germline V gene, CDR1 is SGHNT and CDR2 is YYREEE (reference sequence). This CDR3 is built from 14 residues.

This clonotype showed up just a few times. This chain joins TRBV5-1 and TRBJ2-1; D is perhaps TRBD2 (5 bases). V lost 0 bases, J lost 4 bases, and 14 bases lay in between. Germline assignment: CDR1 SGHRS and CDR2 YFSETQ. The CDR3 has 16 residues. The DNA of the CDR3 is TGCGCCAGCAGCTTGGGACGGAGGATAGGGTACAATGAGCAGTTCTTC. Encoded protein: CASSLGRRIGYNEQFF.

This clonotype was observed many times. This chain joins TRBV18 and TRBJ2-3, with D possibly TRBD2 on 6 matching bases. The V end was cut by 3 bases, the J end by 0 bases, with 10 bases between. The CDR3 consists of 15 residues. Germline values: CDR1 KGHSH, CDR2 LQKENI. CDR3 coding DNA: TGTGCCAGCTCACCGGTCCGGGGGAGCACAGATACGCAGTATTTT. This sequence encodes CASSPVRGSTDTQYF.

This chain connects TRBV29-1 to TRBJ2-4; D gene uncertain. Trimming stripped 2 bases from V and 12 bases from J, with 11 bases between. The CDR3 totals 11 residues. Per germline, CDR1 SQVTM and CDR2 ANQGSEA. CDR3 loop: CSVELRQTQYF. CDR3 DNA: TGCAGCGTTGAATTAAGACAAACTCAGTACTTC. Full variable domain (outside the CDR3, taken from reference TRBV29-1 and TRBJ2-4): SAVISQKPSRDICQRGTSLTIQCQVDSQVTMMFWYRQQPGQSLTLIATANQGSEATYESGFVIDKFPISRPNLTFSTLTVSNMSPEDSSIYLCSVELRQTQYFGAGTRLSVL.

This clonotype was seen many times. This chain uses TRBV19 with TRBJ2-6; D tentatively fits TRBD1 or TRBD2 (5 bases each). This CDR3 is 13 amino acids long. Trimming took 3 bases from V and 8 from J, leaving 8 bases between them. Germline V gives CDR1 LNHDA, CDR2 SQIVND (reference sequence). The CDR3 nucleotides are TGTGCCAGTAGTATGCAGGGACCCAACGTCCTGACTTTC. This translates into CASSMQGPNVLTF.

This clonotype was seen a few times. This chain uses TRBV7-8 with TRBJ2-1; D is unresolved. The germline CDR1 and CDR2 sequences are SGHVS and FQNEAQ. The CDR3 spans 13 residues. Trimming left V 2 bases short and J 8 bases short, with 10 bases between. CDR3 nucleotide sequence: TGTGCCAGCAGCTTAACGCCGGGCCATGAGCAGTTCTTC. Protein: CASSLTPGHEQFF.

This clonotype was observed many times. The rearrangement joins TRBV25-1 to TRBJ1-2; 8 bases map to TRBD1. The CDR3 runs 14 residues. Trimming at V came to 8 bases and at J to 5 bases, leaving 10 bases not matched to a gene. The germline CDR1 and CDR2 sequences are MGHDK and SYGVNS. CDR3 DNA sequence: TGTGCCAGCTCGACGACAGGGGATCGTTATGGCTACACCTTC. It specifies CASSTTGDRYGYTF.

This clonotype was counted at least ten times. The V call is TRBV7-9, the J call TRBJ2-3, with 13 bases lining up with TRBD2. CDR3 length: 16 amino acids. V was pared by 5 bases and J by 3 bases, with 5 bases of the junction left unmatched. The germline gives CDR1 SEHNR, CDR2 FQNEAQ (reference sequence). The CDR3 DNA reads TGTGCCAGCAGCCCTGGACTAGCGGGGGTAACAGATACGCAGTATTTT. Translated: CASSPGLAGVTDTQYF.

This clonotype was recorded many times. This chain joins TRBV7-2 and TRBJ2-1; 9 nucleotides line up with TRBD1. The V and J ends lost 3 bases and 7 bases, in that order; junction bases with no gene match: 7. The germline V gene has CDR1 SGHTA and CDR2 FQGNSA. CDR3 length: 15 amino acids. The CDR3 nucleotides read TGTGCCAGCAGCTTTGACAGGGGGTCAGGTAATGAGCAGTTCTTC. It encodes CASSFDRGSGNEQFF.

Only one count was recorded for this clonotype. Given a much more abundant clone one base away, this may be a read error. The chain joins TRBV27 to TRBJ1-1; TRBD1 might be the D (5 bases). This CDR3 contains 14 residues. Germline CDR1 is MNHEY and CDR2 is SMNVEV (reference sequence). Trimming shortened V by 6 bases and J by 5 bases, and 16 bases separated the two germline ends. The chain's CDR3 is CASSRDSRRTEAFF. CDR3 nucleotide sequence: TGTGCCAGCAGCCGGGACTCCAGAAGGACTGAAGCTTTCTTT.

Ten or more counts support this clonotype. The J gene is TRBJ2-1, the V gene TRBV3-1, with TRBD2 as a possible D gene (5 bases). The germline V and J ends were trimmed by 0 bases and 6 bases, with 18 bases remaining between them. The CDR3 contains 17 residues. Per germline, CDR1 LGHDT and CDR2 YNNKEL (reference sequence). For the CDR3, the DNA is TGTGCCAGCAGCCAAGATTTAAGCCCCCTAGCCTCCAATGAGCAGTTCTTC. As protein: CASSQDLSPLASNEQFF.

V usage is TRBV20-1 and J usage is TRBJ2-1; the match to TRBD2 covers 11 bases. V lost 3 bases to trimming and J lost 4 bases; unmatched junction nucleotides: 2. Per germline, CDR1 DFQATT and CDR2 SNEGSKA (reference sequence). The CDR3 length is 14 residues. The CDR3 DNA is TGCAGTGCTAGCCTAGCGGGGGGTTACAATGAGCAGTTCTTC. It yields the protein CSASLAGGYNEQFF.

This chain's CDR3 is CASSPSLRYSPLHF. The CDR3 nucleotides read TGTGCCAGCAGCCCAAGTCTCCGGTATTCACCCCTCCACTTT. The genes are TRBV7-9 and TRBJ1-6; D gene uncertain. The CDR3 loop spans 14 amino acids. Looked up from germline, CDR1 is SEHNR and CDR2 is FQNEAQ (reference sequence). Trimming removed 5 bases at V and 8 bases at J, with 13 bases between.

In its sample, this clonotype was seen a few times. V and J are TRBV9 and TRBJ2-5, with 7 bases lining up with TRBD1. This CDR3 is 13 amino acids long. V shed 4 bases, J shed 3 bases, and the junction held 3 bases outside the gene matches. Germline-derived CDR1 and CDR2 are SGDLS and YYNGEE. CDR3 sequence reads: CASSITGEETQYF. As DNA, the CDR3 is TGTGCCAGCAGCATCACAGGGGAAGAGACCCAGTACTTC.

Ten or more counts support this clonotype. CDR3 amino acids: CASSPHTGELFF. CDR3 nucleotide sequence: TGTGCCAGCAGCCCACACACCGGGGAGCTGTTTTTT. The rearrangement links TRBV11-2 to TRBJ2-2; D unresolved. Germline V CDR1 and CDR2: SGHAT, FQNNGV. CDR3 size: 12 residues. Trimming removed 5 bases from V and 3 bases from J, with 4 bases in between.

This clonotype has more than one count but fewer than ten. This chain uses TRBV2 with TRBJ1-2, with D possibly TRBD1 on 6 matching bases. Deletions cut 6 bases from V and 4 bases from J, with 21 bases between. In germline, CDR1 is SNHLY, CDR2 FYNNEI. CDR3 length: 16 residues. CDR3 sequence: CASSPPDSKRGYGYTF. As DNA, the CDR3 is TGTGCCAGCAGCCCCCCGGACAGCAAGCGAGGCTATGGCTACACCTTC.

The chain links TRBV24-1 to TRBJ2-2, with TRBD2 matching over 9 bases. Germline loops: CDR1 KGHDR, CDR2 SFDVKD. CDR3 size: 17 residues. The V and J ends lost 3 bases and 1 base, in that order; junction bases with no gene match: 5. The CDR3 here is CATSDPGLAVNTGELFF. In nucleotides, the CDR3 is TGTGCCACCAGTGATCCGGGACTAGCCGTGAACACCGGGGAGCTGTTTTTT.

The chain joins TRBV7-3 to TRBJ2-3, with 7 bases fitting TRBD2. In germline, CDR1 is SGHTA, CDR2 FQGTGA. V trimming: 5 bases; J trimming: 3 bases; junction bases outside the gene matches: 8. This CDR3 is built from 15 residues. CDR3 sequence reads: CASSPPGTKTDTQYF. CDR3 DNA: TGTGCCAGCAGCCCCCCCGGGACTAAGACAGATACGCAGTATTTT. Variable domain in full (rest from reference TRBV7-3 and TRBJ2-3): GAGVSQTPSNKVTEKGKYVELRCDPISGHTALYWYRQSLGQGPEFLIYFQGTGAADDSGLPNDRFFAVRPEGSVSTLKIQRTERGDSAVYLCASSPPGTKTDTQYFGPGTRLTVL.

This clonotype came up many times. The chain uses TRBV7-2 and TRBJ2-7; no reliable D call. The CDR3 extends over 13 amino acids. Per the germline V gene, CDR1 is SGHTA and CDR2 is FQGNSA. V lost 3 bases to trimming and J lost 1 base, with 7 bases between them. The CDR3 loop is CASSLVPSYEQYF. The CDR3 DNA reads TGTGCCAGCAGCTTGGTCCCATCCTACGAGCAGTACTTC.

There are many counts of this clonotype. The chain's CDR3 is CASSPPGLADTQYF. The CDR3, as DNA: TGTGCCAGCTCACCACCGGGACTAGCGGATACGCAGTATTTT. The chain joins TRBV18 to TRBJ2-3; the match to TRBD2 covers 10 bases. The CDR3 has 14 residues. Losses at the gene ends were 0 bases for V and 6 bases for J; bases not matched to a gene: 0. In germline, CDR1 is KGHSH, CDR2 LQKENI.

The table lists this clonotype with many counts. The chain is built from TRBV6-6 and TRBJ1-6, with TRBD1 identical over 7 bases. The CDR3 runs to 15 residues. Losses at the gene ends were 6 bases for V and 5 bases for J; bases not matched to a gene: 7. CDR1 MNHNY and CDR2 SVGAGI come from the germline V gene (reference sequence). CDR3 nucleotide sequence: TGTGCCAGCAGAGAGCAGGGGGACGATAATTCACCCCTCCACTTT. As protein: CASREQGDDNSPLHF.

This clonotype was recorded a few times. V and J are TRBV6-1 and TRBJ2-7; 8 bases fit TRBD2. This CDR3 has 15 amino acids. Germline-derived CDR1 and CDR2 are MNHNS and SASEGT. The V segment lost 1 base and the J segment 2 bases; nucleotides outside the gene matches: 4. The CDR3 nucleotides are TGTGCCAGCAGTGAAGACACTAGCGGTGCCTACGAGCAGTACTTC. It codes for CASSEDTSGAYEQYF.

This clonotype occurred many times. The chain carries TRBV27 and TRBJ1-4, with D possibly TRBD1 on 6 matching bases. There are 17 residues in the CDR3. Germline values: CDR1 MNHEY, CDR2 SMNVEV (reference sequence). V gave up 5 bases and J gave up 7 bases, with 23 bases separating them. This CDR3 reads CASSPLQGSGRREKLFF. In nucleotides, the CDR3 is TGTGCCAGCAGTCCCTTGCAGGGGTCGGGGAGGCGTGAAAAACTGTTTTTT.

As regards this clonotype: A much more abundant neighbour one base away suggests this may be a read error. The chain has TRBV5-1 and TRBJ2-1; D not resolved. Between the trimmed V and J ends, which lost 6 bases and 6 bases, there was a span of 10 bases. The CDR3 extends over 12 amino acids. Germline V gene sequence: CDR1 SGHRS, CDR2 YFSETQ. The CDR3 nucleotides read TGCGCCAGCAACCTACAGAGCAATGAGCAGTTCTTC. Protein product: CASNLQSNEQFF.

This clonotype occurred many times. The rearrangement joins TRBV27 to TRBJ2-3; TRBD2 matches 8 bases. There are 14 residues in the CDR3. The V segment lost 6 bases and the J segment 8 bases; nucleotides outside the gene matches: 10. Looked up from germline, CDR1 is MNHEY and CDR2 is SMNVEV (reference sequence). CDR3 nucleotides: TGTGCCAGCAGCGGGACTAGATCCGCAGTTACGCAGTATTTT. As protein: CASSGTRSAVTQYF.

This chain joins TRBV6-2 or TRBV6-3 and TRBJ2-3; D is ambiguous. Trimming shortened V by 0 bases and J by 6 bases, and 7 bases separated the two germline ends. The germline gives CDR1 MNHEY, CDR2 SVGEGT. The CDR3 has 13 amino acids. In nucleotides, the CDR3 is TGTGCCAGCAGTTACTCGTCATCTGATACGCAGTATTTT. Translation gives CASSYSSSDTQYF.

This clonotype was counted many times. The CDR3 region is CASSPRDGPTYEQYF. The CDR3 nucleotides read TGCGCCAGCAGCCCTAGGGACGGTCCAACCTACGAGCAGTACTTC. The chain links TRBV5-1 to TRBJ2-7; D assignment may be TRBD1 or TRBD2 (5 bases each). This CDR3 has 15 amino acids. V dropped 4 bases and J dropped 2 bases, with 16 bases sitting between them. Germline loops: CDR1 SGHRS, CDR2 YFSETQ.